A single sample is the source of the 22 T cell receptor beta chains below, sequenced in a study of T cell responses to AZD1222 COVID-19 vaccine. Libraries were prepared by immunoSEQ multiplex PCR; TCRdb keeps only in-frame clonotypes and omits some of them. The repertoire holds 90,000 to 150,000 clones, with approximately 83% as singletons. Source: peripheral blood, taken on day 0 of AZD1222 vaccination. These receptors were obtained from an adult in good health.

This clone occurred a few times. The V and J genes are TRBV6-5 and TRBJ2-1; TRBD1 might be the D (6 bases). V lost 8 bases to trimming and J lost 4 bases, with 15 bases between them. Germline CDR1 MNHEY, CDR2 SVGAGI. The CDR3 has 14 amino acids. CDR3 nucleotides: TGTGCCAGCCAAGCGACAGGCGGTTACAATGAGCAGTTCTTC. Amino acids: CASQATGGYNEQFF.

The gene calls are TRBV6-6 and TRBJ1-5; D is perhaps TRBD1 (5 bases). V lost 8 bases to trimming and J lost 1 base, with 12 bases between them. This CDR3 spans 14 amino acids. CDR1 is MNHNY and CDR2 is SVGAGI in the germline V gene (reference sequence). CDR3 nucleotides: TGTGCCAGCCGGGAGTGGGGGAGCAATCAGCCCCAGCATTTT. It specifies CASREWGSNQPQHF.

This clone was observed a single time. The chain links TRBV7-7 to TRBJ2-2; D uncertain. Per germline, CDR1 SSHAT and CDR2 FNYEAQ (reference sequence). Trimming pared 1 base from V and 3 bases from J, leaving 6 bases between. CDR3 length: 14 amino acids. The CDR3 region has the DNA TGTGCCAGCAGCTTAGGGCAGCACACCGGGGAGCTGTTTTTT. This codes for CASSLGQHTGELFF.

The sample holds one count of this clone. V usage is TRBV28 and J usage is TRBJ1-5; D is undetermined. V lost 9 bases to trimming and J lost 6 bases, with 15 bases between them. This CDR3 contains 13 residues. The V gene's germline CDR1 is MDHEN and CDR2 SYDVKM. CDR3 amino acids: CASHEGWGQPQHF. DNA for the CDR3: TGTGCCAGTCACGAAGGGTGGGGTCAGCCCCAGCATTTT. Looking up the rest from reference TRBV28 and TRBJ1-5 gives the full variable domain: DVKVTQSSRYLVKRTGEKVFLECVQDMDHENMFWYRQDPGLGLRLIYFSYDVKMKEKGDIPEGYSVSREKKERFSLILESASTNQTSMYLCASHEGWGQPQHFGDGTRLSIL.

The chain combines TRBV30 with TRBJ1-3; possibly TRBD1 for D (5 bases). Trimming stripped 2 bases from V and 7 bases from J, with 9 bases between. This CDR3 has 12 residues. The germline CDR1 and CDR2 sequences are GTSNPN and SVGIG (reference sequence). The CDR3 loop is CAWSLGLNTIYF. CDR3 nucleotides: TGTGCCTGGAGTCTGGGGCTCAACACCATATATTTT. Full variable domain (outside the CDR3, taken from reference TRBV30 and TRBJ1-3): SQTIHQWPATLVQPVGSPLSLECTVEGTSNPNLYWYRQAAGRGLQLLFYSVGIGQISSEVPQNLSASRPQDRQFILSSKKLLLSDSGFYLCAWSLGLNTIYFGEGSWLTVV.

V is TRBV25-1 and J is TRBJ2-2, with 8 bases that match TRBD2. Germline CDR1 and CDR2: MGHDK and SYGVNS. The length of the CDR3 is 15 residues. The V and J ends lost 5 bases and 3 bases, in that order; junction bases with no gene match: 5. In DNA form, the CDR3 reads TGTGCCAGCAGTCCGGGGGGGTCGGACACCGGGGAGCTGTTTTTT. It translates to CASSPGGSDTGELFF.

This clone was seen once. The gene calls are TRBV4-3 and TRBJ2-7; weak D call: TRBD1 (5 bases). The CDR3 extends over 13 amino acids. CDR1 and CDR2 (germline): LGHNA, YSLEER. V lost 0 bases and J 4 bases, leaving 7 bases between the germline ends. CDR3 nucleotide sequence: TGCGCCAGCAGCCAAGAAAAGGGGTACGAGCAGTACTTC. Translating gives CASSQEKGYEQYF.

This clone was recorded only once. The rearrangement links TRBV30 to TRBJ2-7; 8 positions match TRBD2. The length of the CDR3 is 14 residues. J lost 3 bases, V lost 5 bases, and 9 bases had no gene match. The germline V gene encodes CDR1 GTSNPN and CDR2 SVGIG (reference sequence). In nucleotides, the CDR3 is TGTGCCTGGGGGGTCGGGGGGGTCAGCTACGAGCAGTACTTC. This sequence encodes CAWGVGGVSYEQYF. Drawing the rest from reference TRBV30 and TRBJ2-7, the complete variable domain is SQTIHQWPATLVQPVGSPLSLECTVEGTSNPNLYWYRQAAGRGLQLLFYSVGIGQISSEVPQNLSASRPQDRQFILSSKKLLLSDSGFYLCAWGVGGVSYEQYFGPGTRLTVT.

This chain joins TRBV29-1 and TRBJ2-5; D possibly corresponds to TRBD1 (5 bases). Trimming removed 0 bases from V and 2 bases from J, with 10 bases in between. The CDR3 length is 14 residues. Germline V lookup: CDR1 SQVTM, CDR2 ANQGSEA. This CDR3 is CSVEDPAGQETQYF. Written as DNA, the CDR3 is TGCAGCGTTGAAGATCCAGCAGGGCAAGAGACCCAGTACTTC.

This CDR3 reads CASSTGGWGNTEAFF. CDR3 in DNA: TGTGCCAGCAGTACAGGGGGATGGGGGAACACTGAAGCTTTCTTT. This chain links TRBV3-1 (or the pseudogene TRBV3-2) with TRBJ1-1; 8 bases fit TRBD1. CDR1 is LGHDT, CDR2 YNNKEL, per germline (reference sequence). J lost 1 base, V lost 6 bases, and 7 bases had no gene match. This CDR3 is 15 amino acids long.

The chain is built from TRBV3-1 (or the pseudogene TRBV3-2) and TRBJ1-2, with D possibly matching TRBD1 (5 bases). V lost 5 bases to trimming and J lost 6 bases, with 16 bases between them. The CDR3 covers 14 residues. Per the germline V gene, CDR1 is LGHDT and CDR2 is YNNKEL (reference sequence). The DNA for the CDR3 is TGTGCCAGCAGCTATTCCTCCCAGACAGATGGCTACACCTTC. This codes for CASSYSSQTDGYTF.

V gene TRBV19 combines with J gene TRBJ2-7; possible D gene TRBD1, 6 bases. This CDR3 spans 13 amino acids. Deletions cut 3 bases from V and 4 bases from J, with 10 bases between. Germline lookup yields CDR1 LNHDA and CDR2 SQIVND (reference sequence). The CDR3 bases are TGTGCCAGTAGTATCAGGGGTTGGTACGAGCAGTACTTC. It yields the protein CASSIRGWYEQYF.

This chain joins TRBV27 and TRBJ1-1; 12 nucleotides match TRBD1. The germline gives CDR1 MNHEY, CDR2 SMNVEV (reference sequence). The V gene end was trimmed by 0 bases and the J gene end by 3 bases; junction bases not matched to a gene: 5. This CDR3 region has 17 residues. The CDR3 DNA follows: TGTGCCAGCAGTTTATCGAGGGGACAGGGGGCGGACACTGAAGCTTTCTTT. Its translation: CASSLSRGQGADTEAFF.

The V call is TRBV11-2, the J call TRBJ2-2; TRBD1 or TRBD2 may be the D gene (7 bases each). This CDR3 contains 14 residues. Germline V gene sequence: CDR1 SGHAT, CDR2 FQNNGV. Trimming removed 7 bases from V and 5 bases from J, with 14 bases in between. The CDR3 region has the DNA TGTGCCAGCAACAAGCAGGGGGGGACCGGGGAGCTGTTTTTT. This encodes CASNKQGGTGELFF.

This clone was counted a single time. This sequence joins TRBV21-1 and TRBJ2-2. TRBV21-1 is labeled a pseudogene. This CDR3 has 12 residues. The CDR3: CASSWCTGELFF. CDR3 DNA sequence: TGTGCCAGCTCTTGGTGTACCGGGGAGCTGTTTTTT.

The V gene is TRBV3-1 (or the pseudogene TRBV3-2), the J gene TRBJ1-2; D remains ambiguous. In germline, CDR1 is LGHDT, CDR2 YNNKEL (reference sequence). CDR3 length: 14 residues. V was clipped by 1 base and J by 0 bases, with 6 bases between them. CDR3 in amino acids: CASSQVNPNYGYTF. The CDR3 nucleotides read TGTGCCAGCAGCCAAGTAAACCCTAACTATGGCTACACCTTC.

The rearrangement joins TRBV4-2 to TRBJ2-3, with 12 bases matching TRBD2. J lost 11 bases, V lost 4 bases, and 7 bases had no gene match. The germline CDR1 and CDR2 sequences are LGHNA and YNFKEQ. The CDR3 totals 14 residues. As DNA, the CDR3 is TGTGCCAGCAGCCGGACTAGCGGGGTTTCTGGGCAGTATTTT. Translation gives CASSRTSGVSGQYF.

The V and J genes are TRBV7-2 and TRBJ1-2, with TRBD1 identical over 9 bases. Unmatched junction bases numbered 9, after V lost 5 bases and J lost 5 bases. The CDR3 extends over 15 amino acids. From germline, CDR1 is SGHTA and CDR2 FQGNSA. CDR3 DNA: TGTGCCAGCAGCGTGAACAGGGGGCGCGGGTATGGCTACACCTTC. It specifies CASSVNRGRGYGYTF.

This clone has a handful of counts. J is TRBJ1-2 and V is TRBV19, with D unresolved. The CDR3 consists of 13 residues. CDR1 is LNHDA and CDR2 is SQIVND in the germline V gene (reference sequence). V was trimmed by 6 bases and J by 4 bases, leaving 12 bases between them. The CDR3 DNA follows: TGTGCCAGTAGGAGGGCCTCGGCCTATGGCTACACCTTC. Protein product: CASRRASAYGYTF.

The chain employs TRBV10-3 and TRBJ1-1, with D tentatively TRBD1 (5 bases). Germline V lookup: CDR1 ENHRY, CDR2 SYGVKD. The CDR3 totals 15 residues. The V and J ends lost 4 bases and 1 base respectively, with 13 bases between them. CDR3 in amino acids: CAISGGRHGNTEAFF. For the CDR3, the DNA is TGTGCCATCAGTGGGGGACGCCACGGGAACACTGAAGCTTTCTTT.

This chain uses TRBV2 with TRBJ1-2, with D uncertain. CDR3 length: 14 residues. Germline V gives CDR1 SNHLY, CDR2 FYNNEI. V lost 1 base to trimming and J lost 6 bases, with 12 bases between them. In DNA, the CDR3 is TGTGCCAGCAGTGAAGGGTTGAGGGAGAATGGCTACACCTTC. It encodes CASSEGLRENGYTF.

The chain joins TRBV27 to TRBJ2-7, with TRBD1 identical over 7 bases. The V gene end was trimmed by 0 bases and the J gene end by 0 bases; junction bases not matched to a gene: 5. Germline-derived CDR1 and CDR2 are MNHEY and SMNVEV (reference sequence). The CDR3 runs 16 residues. CDR3 amino acids: CASSLSGQESSYEQYF. CDR3 DNA sequence: TGTGCCAGCAGTTTATCTGGACAGGAGAGCTCCTACGAGCAGTACTTC.